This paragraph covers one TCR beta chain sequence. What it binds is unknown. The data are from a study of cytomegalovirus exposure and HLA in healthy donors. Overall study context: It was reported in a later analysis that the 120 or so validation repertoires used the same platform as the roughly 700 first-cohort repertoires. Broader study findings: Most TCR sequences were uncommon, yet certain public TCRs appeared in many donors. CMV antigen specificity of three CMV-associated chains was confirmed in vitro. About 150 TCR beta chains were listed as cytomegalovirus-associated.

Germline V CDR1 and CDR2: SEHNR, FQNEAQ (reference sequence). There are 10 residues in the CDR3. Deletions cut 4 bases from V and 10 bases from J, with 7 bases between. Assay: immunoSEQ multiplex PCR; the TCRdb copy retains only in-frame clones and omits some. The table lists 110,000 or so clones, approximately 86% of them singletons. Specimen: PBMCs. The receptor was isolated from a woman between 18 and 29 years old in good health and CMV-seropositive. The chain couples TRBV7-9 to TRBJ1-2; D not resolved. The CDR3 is CASSSYDYTF. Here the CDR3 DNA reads TGTGCCAGCAGCTCCTACGACTACACCTTC.